This TCR beta chain was retrieved from a study of cytomegalovirus exposure and HLA in healthy donors (dated by TCRdb to about 2017). For the study in its entirety: In an earlier analysis of approximately 640 of the donors, approximately 260 Gb of sequence data and 90 million to 120 million unique TCR beta sequences from about 190 million T cells were reported. Among 398 genotyped donors of the cohort, an average of approximately 240,000 unique TCR beta nucleotide sequences were sequenced per donor, roughly 18% of them non-productive. The number of donors typed differed by locus, with about 620-630 for A, B, C, DRB1 and DQB1, roughly 550 for DQA1, 600 to 610 for DPA1, and roughly 450 for DPB1. Rather than using new phenotypic data, the later analysis identified candidate immune exposures from TCR beta sequences and from how often those sequences occurred across donors. Along with the roughly 700-subject first cohort, a separate validation cohort of some 130 different subjects was used. To study patterns of TCR occurrence, a later analysis re-analyzed previously published TCR beta repertoires from around 660 donors and added high-resolution HLA genotyping. Genome-wide SNP genotypes for about 65% of the 666 donors were used in a later genetic analysis, which treated that subset as a discovery cohort. HLA typing included class I and class II loci at four-digit resolution. An earlier analysis of 587 of the donors used high-throughput TCR beta sequencing to judge whether each TCR beta V gene segment behaved as functional or pseudogenic. Alongside the repertoire data, information on donor age, sex, ethnicity and CMV serostatus was compiled. Around 330 gigabases of sequencing data and approximately 92 million unique TCR sequences made up an early release that covered 500 to 650 HLA-typed donors. The T cell repertoires of 666 subjects were profiled by immunosequencing and related to cytomegalovirus serostatus. Because of strong linkage in the cohort, five DR-DQ haplotypes were treated as single units for association and clustering. High-throughput TCR immunosequencing, statistical association of individual TCRs with disease status, and machine learning were combined to predict cytomegalovirus infection status. Every discovery cohort repertoire had been produced on one sequencing platform. The genetic ancestry cluster associated with self-reported Caucasian donors included around 76% of the 398 genotyped donors. The study aimed to test whether cataloging public T cell receptors could reveal signatures of past pathogen exposure.

Libraries were constructed by the immunoSEQ multiplex PCR assay. A mixture of 60 forward primers for TCR Vbeta segments and 13 reverse primers for TCR Jbeta segments was used in the multiplex PCR. The CDR3 region of rearranged TCR beta genes was amplified from genomic DNA by a multiplex PCR assay. The Illumina HiSeq System was used to sequence the amplified TCR beta libraries as 87-base-pair reads. The source study handled its data this way. In a later analysis, some 80 million unique TCR beta chains were counted across the roughly 670 repertoires, and approximately 9.9 million of these chains were shared by at least two donors. A nearest-neighbor algorithm error-corrected the raw reads and collapsed the reads into unique sequences, merging closely related sequences to remove PCR and sequencing errors. CDR3 sequences were aligned to IMGT reference sequences to assign V, D and J gene segments. For a sequence to be retained, a match of at least six nucleotides to both a V gene segment and a J gene segment was required. A rearrangement counted as productive if the CDR3 had no stop codons and remained in frame with V and J, and every other rearrangement counted as non-productive. Following IMGT convention, CDR3 was defined as the stretch from the second conserved V-encoded cysteine up to the conserved J-encoded phenylalanine. The earlier analysis of approximately 500 of the donors excluded sequences that lacked an unambiguous match to a single V gene segment. In an earlier analysis of some 590 of the donors, a V segment was called functional when productive rearrangements were above 56.7%, and segregating when the standard deviation between donors exceeded 5%. A statistical classification framework was built for diagnosing cytomegalovirus status from the catalog of TCR beta chain sequences. In a later analysis, V and J genes were assigned by comparing TCR nucleotide sequences against IMGT/GENE-DB human TR gene sequences. Using the TCRdist pipeline, a later analysis assigned CDR3 sequences along with most-parsimonious VDJ recombination scenarios. In a later analysis, each TCR beta chain was defined by its CDR3 amino acid sequence together with its V-gene family, and reads without a unique V-gene family were excluded. To address suspected cross-contamination and a sequencing artifact, a later analysis removed roughly 580 highly shared, low-generation-probability nucleotide sequences. A later analysis calculated a clonal expansion index for each public chain from normalized within-repertoire ranks of inferred template counts. A later analysis computed generation probabilities with a VDJ recombination model fitted to out-of-frame rearrangements, and checked the results against IGoR. In a later analysis, TCR-TCR, TCR-HLA and TCR-CMV co-occurrence was scored with hypergeometric tests, and a repertoire-size bias correction was applied to TCR pairs. A later analysis estimated false discovery rates by permuting HLA or CMV assignments 20 times. In a later analysis, co-occurring TCRs were grouped using DBSCAN, with TCRdist sequence similarity added in when clustering inside HLA-allele-positive subsets. Repertoires with fewer than 30,000 or more than 120,000 public chains, plus five repertoires with anomalous nucleotide sharing, were excluded from co-occurrence clustering. Drawn from immuneACCESS, this table holds only the in-frame rearrangements with V and J called that TCRdb kept. Clones are partly lost; checked studies trace under half to an unresolved V gene and leave the rest unexplained. Clone size and the V and J calls come from that table; the DNA yielded D and trimming. The sample table lists about 170,000 clones, approximately 80% of them with a count of one. Together, the top ten hold 0.77% of the sample.

What the work shows at the level of the full study, not this receptor alone: In a later genetic analysis, a missense DCLRE1C variant was associated with V-gene and J-gene trimming of TCR beta chains, and the association was replicated in an independent cohort. Presence/absence analyses assumed roughly uniform sequencing depth across donors, an assumption that may not hold. The earlier analysis of approximately 560 of the donors excluded seventeen rarely observed V segments, including chromosome 9 orphons, because counts were too low. While some public TCRs were present in many individuals, most TCR sequences turned up only very rarely across donors. A few of the identified cytomegalovirus-associated TCR beta chains were confirmed in vitro to be specific for cytomegalovirus antigens. According to a later genetic analysis, donors in an Asian-associated ancestry cluster had fewer N-insertions in productive TCRs than the roughly 660-donor mean. According to a later analysis, parvovirus B19, influenza, CMV and Epstein-Barr virus appeared linked to several top co-occurrence clusters. In an earlier analysis of 587 of the donors, most TCR beta V segments were observed in productive rearrangements about 90% or about 30% of the time, broadly matching IMGT annotations. A further reported finding was that TCR beta sequences accurately predicted the HLA-A and HLA-B alleles for most subjects in the first cohort. Immune exposure information for the cohort was limited to CMV serostatus. Because HLA typing was missing for some donors at each locus, association tests included only the typed subset. In a later analysis, HLA-associated TCR beta chains were found to be more clonally expanded and to have lower generation probabilities than equally common non-associated chains. When HLA alleles, especially DR and DQ, strongly co-occurred, TCR associations were difficult to assign to individual alleles. In a later analysis, most CMV-associated TCR beta chains were found to appear HLA-restricted, with HLA associations seemingly driven largely by CMV exposure. In a later analysis, TCR association rates were found to vary across HLA loci, with the most associated TCRs seen for DRB1 alleles and the fewest for HLA-C alleles. In the study, 150 to 200 TCR beta chains were listed as associated with cytomegalovirus. It was suggested by the authors that the approach could potentially be generalized to other disease states and immunological phenotypes. A cluster of highly shared sequence variants was judged likely to be a technical artifact of the sequencing pipeline. Some IMGT-functional V segments, including TRBV6-2 and TRBV6-3, could not be told apart with the 87-base-pair reads, so those segments were excluded. Only TCR beta chains were sequenced in this cohort, and the absence of alpha or paired-chain data limited detectable features. At a false discovery rate of 0.05, a later analysis linked around 17,000 TCR beta sequences to specific HLA alleles. Correlated functional status among segregating V segments might be attributable to linkage disequilibrium, but an unknown experimental factor could not be ruled out. The classifier was reported to diagnose cytomegalovirus status with high specificity and sensitivity in both the original and validation cohorts.

The cohort comprised some 730 healthy bone marrow donors. At the time of sampling, all cohort members were nominally healthy, though unrecorded immune exposures were likely present. The donor tested CMV seronegative, placing the donor among the 350 or so seronegative members of the cohort. A peripheral blood sample was collected from each donor, and TCR beta sequencing was performed on peripheral blood mononuclear cells. The Qiagen DNeasy Blood Extraction Kit was used to extract genomic DNA from the blood cell samples. As concerns this clone: Its antigen specificity is not known. Base qualities are not provided; no much larger clone lies one nucleotide away.

The germline V gene sets CDR1 to MNHNS and CDR2 to SASEGT. V drops 6 bases and J drops 0 bases, leaving 13 bases in between. The CDR3 measures 15 amino acids from cysteine to phenylalanine. Only the CDR3 DNA stays, 45 bases, in frame from base 1. The chain joins TRBV6-1 to TRBJ2-3, and perhaps TRBD1 as D gene, on 6 matching bases. Specimen: PBMCs. This clonotype originated in a woman aged 18-29 years in good health and CMV-seronegative. The CDR3 reads CASRTKGGSTDTQYF. The bases read TGTGCCAGCAGAACAAAAGGGGGAAGCACAGATACGCAGTATTTT.